This T cell receptor (beta chain) was documented in a study of CD8 T cells in Susac syndrome. General study results and limits: The study admitted that it had a relatively small number of individuals in its TCR sequencing and HLA analysis.

RNA totalling roughly 0.45 to 1 ug underwent reverse transcription with random hexamers. TCR beta CDR3 was amplified by immunoSEQ multiplex PCR. This amplification extended across 54 Vbeta and 13 Jbeta segments. TCRdb fed the immunoSEQ multiplex PCR reads into MiXCR, producing one record per CDR3 protein. The table lists about 180,000 distinct CDR3 sequences, 90% to 96% of them singletons. This clonotype was observed once. The antigen is unknown. The CDR3 is 14 amino acids. The V gene lost 5 bases and the J gene lost 1 base, with 11 bases spanning the gap. From germline, CDR1 is SEHNR and CDR2 FQNEAQ (reference sequence).

The sample was CD4+ T cells from PBMCs. The origin of this receptor is a human donor with multiple sclerosis. The chain links TRBV7-9 to TRBJ1-2; TRBD1 might be the D (6 bases). CDR3 bases: TGTGCCAGCAGCCGAGGGGGTCTTAACTATGGCTACACCTTC. Translated: CASSRGGLNYGYTF. Combining the CDR3 with reference TRBV7-9 and TRBJ1-2 gives the whole variable domain DTGVSQNPRHKITKRGQNVTFRCDPISEHNRLYWYRQTLGQGPEFLTYFQNEAQLEKSRLLSDRFSAERPKGSFSTLEIQRTEQGDSAMYLCASSRGGLNYGYTFGSGTRLTVV.